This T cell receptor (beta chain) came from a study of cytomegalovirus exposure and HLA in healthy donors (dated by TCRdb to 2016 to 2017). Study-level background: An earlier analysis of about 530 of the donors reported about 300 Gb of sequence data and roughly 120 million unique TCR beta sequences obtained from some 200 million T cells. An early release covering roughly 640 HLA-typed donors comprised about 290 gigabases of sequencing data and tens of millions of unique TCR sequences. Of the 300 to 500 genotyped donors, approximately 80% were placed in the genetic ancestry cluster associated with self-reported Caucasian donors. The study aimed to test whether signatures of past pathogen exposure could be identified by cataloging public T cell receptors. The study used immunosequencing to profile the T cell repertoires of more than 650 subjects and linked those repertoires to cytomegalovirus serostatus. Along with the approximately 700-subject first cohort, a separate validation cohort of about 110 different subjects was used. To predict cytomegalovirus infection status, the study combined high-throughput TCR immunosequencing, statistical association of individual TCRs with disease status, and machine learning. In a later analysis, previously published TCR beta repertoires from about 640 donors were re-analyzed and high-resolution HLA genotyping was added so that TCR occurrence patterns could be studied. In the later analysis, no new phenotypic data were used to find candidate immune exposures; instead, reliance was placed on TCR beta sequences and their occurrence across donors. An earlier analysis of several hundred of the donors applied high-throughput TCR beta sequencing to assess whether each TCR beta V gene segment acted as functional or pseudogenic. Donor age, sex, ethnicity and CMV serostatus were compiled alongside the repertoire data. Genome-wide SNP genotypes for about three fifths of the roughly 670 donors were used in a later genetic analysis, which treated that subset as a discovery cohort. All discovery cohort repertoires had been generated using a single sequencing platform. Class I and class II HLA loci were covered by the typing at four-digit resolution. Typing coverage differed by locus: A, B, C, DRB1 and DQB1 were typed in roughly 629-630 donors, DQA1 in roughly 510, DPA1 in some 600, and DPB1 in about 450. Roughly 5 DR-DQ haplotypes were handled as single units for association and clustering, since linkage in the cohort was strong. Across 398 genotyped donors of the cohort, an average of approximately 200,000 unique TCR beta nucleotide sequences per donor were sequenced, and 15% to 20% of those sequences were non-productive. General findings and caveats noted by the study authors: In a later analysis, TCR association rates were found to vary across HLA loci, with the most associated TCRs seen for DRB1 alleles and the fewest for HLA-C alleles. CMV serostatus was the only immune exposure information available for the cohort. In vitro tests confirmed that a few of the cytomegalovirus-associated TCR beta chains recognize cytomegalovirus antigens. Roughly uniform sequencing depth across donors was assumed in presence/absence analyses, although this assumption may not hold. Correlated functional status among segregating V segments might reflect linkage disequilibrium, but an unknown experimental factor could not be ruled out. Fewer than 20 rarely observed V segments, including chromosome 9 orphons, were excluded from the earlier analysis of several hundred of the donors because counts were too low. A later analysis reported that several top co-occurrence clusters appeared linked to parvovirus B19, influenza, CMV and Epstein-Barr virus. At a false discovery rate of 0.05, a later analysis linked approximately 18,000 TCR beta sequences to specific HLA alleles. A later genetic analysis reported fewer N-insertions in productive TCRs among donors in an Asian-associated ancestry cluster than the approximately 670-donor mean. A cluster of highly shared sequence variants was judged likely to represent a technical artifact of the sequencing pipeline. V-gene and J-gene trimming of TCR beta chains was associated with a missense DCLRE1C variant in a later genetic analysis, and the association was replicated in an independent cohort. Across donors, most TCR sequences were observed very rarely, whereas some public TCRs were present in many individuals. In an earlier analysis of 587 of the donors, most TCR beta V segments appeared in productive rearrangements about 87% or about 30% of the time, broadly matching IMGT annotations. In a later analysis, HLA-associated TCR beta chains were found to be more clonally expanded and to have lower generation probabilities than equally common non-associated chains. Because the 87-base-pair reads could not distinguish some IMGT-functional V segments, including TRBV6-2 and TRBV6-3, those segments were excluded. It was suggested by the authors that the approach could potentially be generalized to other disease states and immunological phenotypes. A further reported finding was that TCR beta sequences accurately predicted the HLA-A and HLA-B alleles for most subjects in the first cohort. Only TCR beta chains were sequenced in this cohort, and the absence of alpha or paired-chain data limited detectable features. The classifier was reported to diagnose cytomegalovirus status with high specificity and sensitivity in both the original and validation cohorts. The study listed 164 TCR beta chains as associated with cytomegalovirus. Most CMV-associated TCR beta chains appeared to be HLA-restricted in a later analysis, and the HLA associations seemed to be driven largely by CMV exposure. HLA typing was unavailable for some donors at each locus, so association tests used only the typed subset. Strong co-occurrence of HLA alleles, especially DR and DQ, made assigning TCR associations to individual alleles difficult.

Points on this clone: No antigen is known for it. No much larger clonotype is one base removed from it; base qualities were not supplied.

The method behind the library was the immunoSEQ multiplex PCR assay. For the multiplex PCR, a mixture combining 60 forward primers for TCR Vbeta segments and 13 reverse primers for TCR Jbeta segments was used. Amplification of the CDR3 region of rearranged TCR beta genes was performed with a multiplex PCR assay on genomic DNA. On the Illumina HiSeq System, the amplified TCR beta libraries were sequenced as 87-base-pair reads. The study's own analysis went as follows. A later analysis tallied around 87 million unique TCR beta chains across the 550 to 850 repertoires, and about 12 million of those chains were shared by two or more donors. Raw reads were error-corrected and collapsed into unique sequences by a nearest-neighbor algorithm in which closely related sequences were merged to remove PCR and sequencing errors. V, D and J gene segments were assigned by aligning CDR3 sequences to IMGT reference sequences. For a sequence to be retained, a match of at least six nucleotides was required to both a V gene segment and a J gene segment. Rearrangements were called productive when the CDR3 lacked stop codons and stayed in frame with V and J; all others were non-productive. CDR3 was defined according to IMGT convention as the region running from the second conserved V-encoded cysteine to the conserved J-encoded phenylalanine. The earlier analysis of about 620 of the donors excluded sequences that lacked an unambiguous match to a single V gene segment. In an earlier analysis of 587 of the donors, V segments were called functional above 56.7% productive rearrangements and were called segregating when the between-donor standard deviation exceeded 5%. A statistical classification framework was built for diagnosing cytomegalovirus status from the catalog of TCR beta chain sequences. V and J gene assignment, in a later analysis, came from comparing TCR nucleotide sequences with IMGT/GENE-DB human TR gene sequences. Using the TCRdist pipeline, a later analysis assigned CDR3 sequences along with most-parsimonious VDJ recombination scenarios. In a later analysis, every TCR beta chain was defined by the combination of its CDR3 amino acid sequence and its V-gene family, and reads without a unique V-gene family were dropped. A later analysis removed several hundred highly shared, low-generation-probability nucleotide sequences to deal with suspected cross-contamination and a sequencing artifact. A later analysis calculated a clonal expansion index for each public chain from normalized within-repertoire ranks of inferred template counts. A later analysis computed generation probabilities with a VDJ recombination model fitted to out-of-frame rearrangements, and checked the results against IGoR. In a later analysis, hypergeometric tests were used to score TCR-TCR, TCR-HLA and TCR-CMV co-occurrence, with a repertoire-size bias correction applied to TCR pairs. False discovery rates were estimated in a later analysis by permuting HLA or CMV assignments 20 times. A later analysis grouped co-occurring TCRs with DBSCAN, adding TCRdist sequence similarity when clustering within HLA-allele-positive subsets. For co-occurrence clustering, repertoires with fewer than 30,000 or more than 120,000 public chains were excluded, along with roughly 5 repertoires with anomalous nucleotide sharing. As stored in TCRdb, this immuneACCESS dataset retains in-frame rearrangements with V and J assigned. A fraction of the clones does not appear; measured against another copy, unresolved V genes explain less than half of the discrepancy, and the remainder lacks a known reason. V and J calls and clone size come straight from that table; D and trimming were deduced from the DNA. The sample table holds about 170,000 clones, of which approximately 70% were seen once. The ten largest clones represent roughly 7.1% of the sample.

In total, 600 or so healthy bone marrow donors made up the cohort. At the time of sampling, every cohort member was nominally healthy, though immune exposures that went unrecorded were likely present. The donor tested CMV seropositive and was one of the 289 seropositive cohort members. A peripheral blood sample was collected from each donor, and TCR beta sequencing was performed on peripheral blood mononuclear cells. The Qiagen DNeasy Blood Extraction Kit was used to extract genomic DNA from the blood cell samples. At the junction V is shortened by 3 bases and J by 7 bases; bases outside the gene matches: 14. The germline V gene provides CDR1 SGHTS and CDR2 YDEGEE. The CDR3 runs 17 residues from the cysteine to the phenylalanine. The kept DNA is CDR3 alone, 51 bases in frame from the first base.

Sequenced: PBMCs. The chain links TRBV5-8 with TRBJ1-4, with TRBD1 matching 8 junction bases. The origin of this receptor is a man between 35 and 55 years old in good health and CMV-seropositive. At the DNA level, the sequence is TGTGCCAGCAGCTGGAGGACAGGGACAAATTACGCTGAAAAACTGTTTTTT. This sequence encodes CASSWRTGTNYAEKLFF. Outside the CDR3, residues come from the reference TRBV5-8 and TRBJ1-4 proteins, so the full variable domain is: EAGVTQSPTHLIKTRGQQATLRCSPISGHTSVYWYQQALGLGLQFLLWYDEGEERNRGNFPPRFSGRQFPNYSSELNVNALELEDSALYLCASSWRTGTNYAEKLFFGSGTQLSVL.